These T cell receptor beta chains were read from a single sample in a study of T cells in Graves' hyperthyroidism and ophthalmopathy. TCRdb reprocessed the multiplex PCR reads with MiXCR, giving one entry per CDR3 protein. The sample lists 400,000 or so distinct CDR3 sequences, 13% to 15% occurring once. Material: blood. The receptors originated from a woman aged 55-70 years with Graves' ophthalmopathy. The CDR3 runs from the conserved cysteine through the conserved F or W.

j_gene: TRBJ2-6; v_gene: TRBV5-4; CDR3aa: CASSLEGLSGANVLTF
j_gene: TRBJ2-1; v_gene: TRBV20-1; CDR3aa: CSARDPRREDWYNEQFF
j_gene: TRBJ2-3; v_gene: TRBV28; CDR3aa: CASSPTGRDTQYF
j_gene: TRBJ2-5; v_gene: TRBV7-2; CDR3aa: CASSLVATGTQETQYF
j_gene: TRBJ2-3; v_gene: TRBV30; CDR3aa: CAWSGDWYRTDTQCF
j_gene: TRBJ2-7; v_gene: TRBV30; CDR3aa: CAWGGGPYEQYF
j_gene: TRBJ2-5; v_gene: TRBV20-1; CDR3aa: CSARVELAAQETQYF
j_gene: TRBJ2-3; v_gene: TRBV12-3/TRBV12-4; CDR3aa: CASSPASGRISTDTQYF
j_gene: TRBJ2-7; v_gene: TRBV29-1; CDR3aa: CSVEEGYSGDEQYF
j_gene: TRBJ2-1; v_gene: TRBV11-3; CDR3aa: CASSLTVGGNEQFF
j_gene: TRBJ1-6; v_gene: TRBV7-2; CDR3aa: CASSLEGTGASPLHF
j_gene: TRBJ2-2; v_gene: TRBV6-1; CDR3aa: CASSYGTCGELFF
j_gene: TRBJ1-2; v_gene: TRBV12-3/TRBV12-4; CDR3aa: CASSLNTGLAGYTF
j_gene: TRBJ2-2; v_gene: TRBV2; CDR3aa: CASKDRDIITGELFF
j_gene: TRBJ1-5; v_gene: TRBV6-1; CDR3aa: CASSPSLDNQPQHF
j_gene: TRBJ2-3; v_gene: TRBV29-1; CDR3aa: CSVVPLPSGEENTQYF
j_gene: TRBJ2-2; v_gene: TRBV4-1; CDR3aa: CASSHLVVGELFF
j_gene: TRBJ2-7; v_gene: TRBV3-1; CDR3aa: CASSQGGTTYYEQYF
j_gene: TRBJ2-1; v_gene: TRBV13; CDR3aa: CASSLSGSEQFF
j_gene: TRBJ2-2; v_gene: TRBV18; CDR3aa: CASSPGTNTGELFF
j_gene: TRBJ2-3; v_gene: TRBV15; CDR3aa: CATSREQPGDTQYF
j_gene: TRBJ2-1; v_gene: TRBV14; CDR3aa: CASSQAAVLVPQFF
j_gene: TRBJ2-1; v_gene: TRBV4-1; CDR3aa: CASSQVLAGVGNEQFF
j_gene: TRBJ2-3; v_gene: TRBV25-1; CDR3aa: CASSEILSAGLTDTQYF
j_gene: TRBJ2-3; v_gene: TRBV30; CDR3aa: CAWAFGDSFTDTQYF
j_gene: TRBJ2-2; v_gene: TRBV27; CDR3aa: CASSPRWWDNTGELFF
j_gene: TRBJ2-7; v_gene: TRBV6-1; CDR3aa: CASSDLTLKGYEQYF
j_gene: TRBJ2-4; v_gene: TRBV14; CDR3aa: CASSQISGSLEYF
j_gene: TRBJ2-5; v_gene: TRBV3-1; CDR3aa: CASSQGFAGGPIGETQYF
j_gene: TRBJ2-7; v_gene: TRBV7-6; CDR3aa: CASSLYTKGGRGAKQYF
j_gene: TRBJ1-1; v_gene: TRBV12-3/TRBV12-4; CDR3aa: CASSPFWSTEAFF
j_gene: TRBJ2-1; v_gene: TRBV29-1; CDR3aa: CSVVSGGGNEQFF
j_gene: TRBJ2-7; v_gene: TRBV20-1; CDR3aa: CSARERQGHEQYF
j_gene: TRBJ2-2; v_gene: TRBV12-3/TRBV12-4; CDR3aa: CASSDSRGSGELFF
j_gene: TRBJ2-2; v_gene: TRBV2; CDR3aa: CASSGGGRVTGELFF
j_gene: TRBJ2-7; v_gene: TRBV2; CDR3aa: CASILAGGFSYEQYF
j_gene: TRBJ1-1; v_gene: TRBV6-5; CDR3aa: CASSYSDRGLGEAFF
j_gene: TRBJ2-7; v_gene: TRBV29-1; CDR3aa: CSVDGQGTYEQYF
j_gene: TRBJ2-3; v_gene: TRBV7-9; CDR3aa: CASSLGYRGTDTQYF
j_gene: TRBJ1-5; v_gene: TRBV12-3/TRBV12-4; CDR3aa: CASTGYRQGYQPQHF
j_gene: TRBJ2-1; v_gene: TRBV12-3/TRBV12-4; CDR3aa: CASSPGGTHNEQFF
j_gene: TRBJ1-6; v_gene: TRBV4-1; CDR3aa: CASSPSGEGQNNSPLHF
j_gene: TRBJ2-6; v_gene: TRBV9; CDR3aa: CASSRPPTGANVLTF
j_gene: TRBJ2-2; v_gene: TRBV19; CDR3aa: CASSITTTGELFF
j_gene: TRBJ2-2; v_gene: TRBV6-1; CDR3aa: CASNMGAPPGELFF
j_gene: TRBJ2-4; v_gene: TRBV11-2; CDR3aa: CASSRQGARAGIQYF
j_gene: TRBJ2-1; v_gene: TRBV18; CDR3aa: CASSPRRGDEQFF
j_gene: TRBJ2-1; v_gene: TRBV9; CDR3aa: CASSGTSGFNEQFF
j_gene: TRBJ2-3; v_gene: TRBV7-9; CDR3aa: CASSHLTSGSADTQYF
j_gene: TRBJ1-4; v_gene: TRBV30; CDR3aa: CAWRRQGNEKLFF
j_gene: TRBJ2-1; v_gene: TRBV20-1; CDR3aa: CSAPALAGGEQFF
j_gene: TRBJ2-1; v_gene: TRBV20-1; CDR3aa: CSARDAGAITYNEQFF
j_gene: TRBJ2-7; v_gene: TRBV6-1; CDR3aa: CASSDPGLAGPGEQYF
j_gene: TRBJ1-1; v_gene: TRBV29-1; CDR3aa: CSVGGAPRDTEAFF
j_gene: TRBJ2-1; v_gene: TRBV6-1; CDR3aa: CASSDGGRGSYNEQFF
j_gene: TRBJ2-7; v_gene: TRBV28; CDR3aa: CASSRHILSYEQYF
j_gene: TRBJ2-2; v_gene: TRBV12-5; CDR3aa: CASGQGQNTGELFF